This TCR beta chain came from a study of cytomegalovirus exposure and HLA in healthy donors. Study findings and constraints: Cytomegalovirus-associated status was assigned to around 160 TCR beta chains. Reports described diagnosis of cytomegalovirus status by the classifier as highly specific and sensitive. According to a subsequent analysis, TCR clusters from the first cohort were inclined to appear together in the 120 validation repertoires.

Sequenced by immunoSEQ multiplex PCR; TCRdb stores in-frame clones only, minus some. The data contain roughly 260,000 clones, around nine tenths of them seen just once; the ten biggest clones take up 2.6%. A word on this clone: Its target is unknown.

This CDR3 has 16 amino acids. Germline V gene data show CDR1 as SGHNT and CDR2 as YYREEE (reference sequence). The trim removed 0 bases at V and 1 base at J, leaving 0 bases unmatched. The sample comprised PBMCs. This clonotype was obtained from a man between 18 and 35 years old in good health and CMV-seronegative. The rearrangement uses TRBV5-4 and TRBJ1-6; 8 bases match TRBD1. DNA of the CDR3: TGTGCCAGCAGCTTGGACAGGGGGTCCTATAATTCACCCCTCCACTTT. Protein product: CASSLDRGSYNSPLHF.